This TCR beta chain is from a study of identical twins. TCRdb recomputed calls from the 5' RACE reads with MiXCR, one row per CDR3 protein. Of a few hundred thousand distinct CDR3 sequences listed, more than 9% are singletons. The V gene's germline CDR1 is SGHTA and CDR2 FQGNSA. V was cut by 5 bases and J by 2 bases, with 19 bases left in between. This CDR3 contains 16 residues. The same data also contributed to another study, on yellow fever vaccine responses in identical twins.

V is TRBV7-2 and J is TRBJ2-7; tentative D call: TRBD1 (6 bases). The sequenced material came from PBMCs. The receptor was derived from a young woman in good health. The CDR3 nucleotides read TGTGCCAGCAGCCCAGAAACAGGGAAAGTCACCTACGAGCAGTACTTC. Amino acids: CASSPETGKVTYEQYF.